A single sample gave rise to the 27 T cell receptor beta chains below, sequenced in a study of CD8+CD57+ T cells in acquired aplastic anemia. Profiling of TCR beta VDJ combinations and CDR3 sequences used genomic DNA as template. Each CDR3 protein is one row after TCRdb ran MiXCR on the reads. The data show about 190,000 distinct CDR3 sequences, 50% to 55% seen once. The sample was sorted CD4+, CD8+, or CD8+CD57+ T cells (not recorded which) from PBMCs. The source of these receptors is a human donor in good health, serving as a control.

This clonotype was seen at least ten times. The rearrangement links TRBV5-8 to TRBJ1-1, with a weak D call TRBD1 (5 bases). V dropped 4 bases and J dropped 0 bases, with 16 bases sitting between them. This CDR3 is 16 amino acids long. Germline V lookup: CDR1 SGHTS, CDR2 YDEGEE. This chain's CDR3 is CASSPGRRAMNTEAFF. In DNA, the CDR3 is TGTGCCAGCAGCCCGGGGCGACGGGCGATGAACACTGAAGCTTTCTTT.

The chain carries TRBV20-1 and TRBJ2-7; 7 bases are shared with TRBD1. The germline gives CDR1 DFQATT, CDR2 SNEGSKA (reference sequence). Trimming at V came to 2 bases and at J to 2 bases, leaving 6 bases not matched to a gene. The CDR3 totals 14 residues. CDR3 DNA sequence: TGCAGTGCTAGATCCGCAGGGGGACCCTACGAGCAGTACTTC. Protein: CSARSAGGPYEQYF.

This chain uses TRBV25-1 with TRBJ2-1; 7 bases align to TRBD2. Germline loops: CDR1 MGHDK, CDR2 SYGVNS. Germline trimming cut 4 bases from V and 8 bases from J; bases unmatched to any gene: 5. The CDR3 runs 13 residues. The CDR3 nucleotides read TGTGCCAGCAGTGTGGCGGGAGATGATGAGCAGTTCTTC. This translates into CASSVAGDDEQFF.

The rearrangement joins TRBV5-1 to TRBJ2-7, with 14 bases fitting TRBD2. CDR1 is SGHRS and CDR2 is YFSETQ in the germline V gene. The V segment lost 4 bases and the J segment 5 bases; nucleotides outside the gene matches: 11. The length of the CDR3 is 17 residues. In DNA, the CDR3 is TGCGCCAGCAGCCCGGGACTAGCGGGAGTCGGCGGAGACGAGCAGTACTTC. Translated, it gives CASSPGLAGVGGDEQYF.

The chain uses TRBV7-6 and TRBJ1-2, with TRBD1 matching 7 bases. The CDR3 contains 14 residues. Trimming removed 5 bases from V and 5 bases from J; junction bases left unmatched: 8. CDR1 is SGHVS and CDR2 is FNYEAQ in the germline V gene. The CDR3 sequence is CASSLKGAGYGYTF. CDR3 in DNA: TGTGCCAGCAGCCTCAAGGGGGCTGGTTATGGCTACACCTTC.

This clonotype appeared a few times. The genes are TRBV4-3 and TRBJ1-1; the D gene is possibly TRBD1 (5 bases). The germline CDR1 and CDR2 sequences are LGHNA and YSLEER. This CDR3 comprises 14 residues. The V end lost 1 base, the J end lost 6 bases, and 12 bases lay between the germline ends. The CDR3 here is CASSQGVGPAEAFF. DNA of the CDR3: TGCGCCAGCAGCCAAGGTGTGGGGCCCGCTGAAGCTTTCTTT.

This clonotype has at least ten counts. DNA for the CDR3: TGTGCCAGCAGCTTCAACGGAATGGGAAACACCATATATTTT. Protein sequence: CASSFNGMGNTIYF. This sequence joins TRBV11-3 and TRBJ1-3; the D is unclear. Germline loops: CDR1 SGHNT, CDR2 YENEEA. The CDR3 totals 14 residues. V dropped 3 bases and J dropped 4 bases, with 10 bases sitting between them.

This clonotype came up many times. V and J are TRBV29-1 and TRBJ2-7, with 10 bases that match TRBD1. Trimming at V came to 6 bases and at J to 1 base, leaving 9 bases not matched to a gene. This CDR3 comprises 15 residues. The V gene's germline CDR1 is SQVTM and CDR2 ANQGSEA. This CDR3 reads CSVLRRDRGSYEQYF. Written as DNA, the CDR3 is TGCAGCGTCTTGAGGAGGGACAGGGGATCCTACGAGCAGTACTTC.

The rearrangement links TRBV30 to TRBJ1-1; TRBD1 might be the D (5 bases). CDR3 size: 14 residues. The germline CDR1 and CDR2 sequences are GTSNPN and SVGIG (reference sequence). Trimming took 8 bases from V and 2 from J, leaving 18 bases between them. In DNA form, the CDR3 reads TGTGCCAGCAGCTTGTCGCAGGGAAACACTGAAGCTTTCTTT. Translation: CASSLSQGNTEAFF.

CDR3 sequence: CASSQDPQRSSYEQYF. The CDR3 DNA follows: TGTGCCAGCAGCCAAGATCCCCAGCGGAGCTCCTACGAGCAGTACTTC. The rearrangement joins TRBV4-2 to TRBJ2-7; possible D gene TRBD2, 5 bases. V lost 0 bases to trimming and J lost 0 bases, with 12 bases between them. Germline CDR1 and CDR2: LGHNA and YNFKEQ. The CDR3 length is 16 residues.

This clonotype showed up many times. The rearrangement uses TRBV12-3 or TRBV12-4 and TRBJ2-2; possible D gene TRBD1, 6 bases. Deletions cut 7 bases from V and 5 bases from J, with 17 bases between. This CDR3 contains 15 residues. This CDR3 reads CASTPTQGRTGELFF. The CDR3 DNA follows: TGTGCCAGCACACCTACACAGGGTAGGACCGGGGAGCTGTTTTTT.

This clonotype was counted at least ten times. The CDR3 spells CASSVSSPSSGNTIYF. The CDR3 DNA is TGCGCCAGCAGCGTCTCGAGTCCGAGCTCTGGAAACACCATATATTTT. The chain uses TRBV5-1 and TRBJ1-3; D unclear. Trimming cost V 4 bases and J 0 bases, with 14 bases left between them. The CDR3 runs to 16 residues. CDR1 SGHRS and CDR2 YFSETQ come from the germline V gene.

J is TRBJ2-3 and V is TRBV7-3; 7 bases agree with TRBD2. The CDR3 is 16 amino acids. CDR1 is SGHTA, CDR2 FQGTGA, per germline. With 5 bases clipped from V and 5 bases from J, the junction kept 13 bases outside the gene matches. The CDR3, as DNA: TGTGCCAGCAGCCAACCCGGCAGCGGGGCCGGAGATACGCAGTATTTT. It translates to CASSQPGSGAGDTQYF.

The chain recombines TRBV15 with TRBJ2-7, with a possible D match to TRBD1 (6 bases). V shed 0 bases and J shed 6 bases, with 18 bases lying between them. The CDR3 runs to 16 residues. Germline values: CDR1 LNHNV, CDR2 YYDKDF (reference sequence). CDR3 bases: TGTGCCACCAGCAGAGACCAGGGGCAGGGGCGTTTCGAGCAGTACTTC. It translates to CATSRDQGQGRFEQYF.

This clonotype was counted only a few times. The V and J genes are TRBV7-3 and TRBJ2-1, with 14 bases identical to TRBD2. With 8 bases clipped from V and 9 bases from J, the junction kept 15 bases outside the gene matches. Germline V gene lookup returns CDR1 SGHTA and CDR2 FQGTGA. The CDR3 is made up of 17 amino acids. The CDR3 nucleotides read TGTGCCAGCTCACCGACAGGACTAGCGGGGGGTCTGTCTGAGCAGTTCTTC. It specifies CASSPTGLAGGLSEQFF.

The chain is built from TRBV19 and TRBJ2-5; no firm D call. This CDR3 comprises 13 residues. With 8 bases removed from V and 4 bases from J, the gap between germline ends came to 14 bases. Germline V CDR1 and CDR2: LNHDA, SQIVND (reference sequence). CDR3 loop: CASGPRKGETQYF. CDR3 sequence (DNA): TGTGCCAGTGGGCCAAGGAAAGGAGAGACCCAGTACTTC.

To note about this clonotype: An end of the junction differs from the germline gene, which may be a read error. The chain uses TRBV5-1 and TRBJ2-1; no definite D call. CDR3 size: 11 residues. Germline V lookup: CDR1 SGHRS, CDR2 YFSETQ. CDR3 region: CASSFRYEQFF. For the CDR3, the DNA is TGTGCCAGCAGCTTTAGATATGAGCAGTTCTTC.

About this clonotype: Relative to the germline gene, one junction end is altered; a read error may explain this. The chain recombines TRBV15 with TRBJ2-5; 7 positions match TRBD2. The CDR3 totals 18 residues. Per germline, CDR1 LNHNV and CDR2 YYDKDF (reference sequence). The CDR3 protein is CATSRPRSSPWGGETQYF. The CDR3 coding sequence is TGTGCCACCAGCCGACCCCGATCTAGCCCTTGGGGAGGGGAGACTCAGTACTTC.

This clonotype has ten or more counts. The chain is built from TRBV5-5 and TRBJ2-7, with D unclear. The CDR3 is 12 amino acids. Germline lookup yields CDR1 SGHKS and CDR2 YYEKEE (reference sequence). With 0 bases removed from V and 5 bases from J, the gap between germline ends came to 6 bases. This CDR3 reads CASSLGPHEQYF. CDR3 DNA sequence: TGTGCCAGCAGCTTGGGCCCACACGAGCAGTACTTC.

This clonotype appeared many times. The chain is built from TRBV9 and TRBJ2-7; no firm D call. The CDR3 runs to 14 residues. V lost 8 bases, J lost 2 bases, and 17 bases lay in between. Germline CDR1 and CDR2: SGDLS and YYNGEE. The CDR3 DNA reads as TGTGCCAGTACCGTCTCCCCAAACACCTACGAGCAGTACTTC. Its protein is CASTVSPNTYEQYF.

This clonotype came up a few times. This may be a read error: a much more frequent sequence differs by one nucleotide. The gene calls are TRBV6-5 and TRBJ2-7; TRBD1 aligns across 7 bases. This CDR3 is built from 15 residues. CDR1 and CDR2 from the germline V gene are MNHEY and SVGAGI. The CDR3 DNA is TGTGCCAGCGGTTACCAAACGACAGGGCGCTACGAGCAGTACTTC. This codes for CASGYQTTGRYEQYF.

In its sample, this clonotype was seen a few times. The genes are TRBV20-1 and TRBJ2-7; D is possibly TRBD2 (5 bases). V was trimmed by 3 bases and J by 4 bases, leaving 13 bases between them. The CDR3 runs 13 residues. The germline CDR1 and CDR2 sequences are DFQATT and SNEGSKA (reference sequence). The CDR3 reads CSARRETGYEQYF. The CDR3 DNA follows: TGCAGTGCTAGGCGCGAAACGGGGTACGAGCAGTACTTC.

The chain carries TRBV10-3 and TRBJ1-2; 8 nucleotides line up with TRBD1. The germline gives CDR1 ENHRY, CDR2 SYGVKD. J gave up 3 bases and V 10 bases, and 10 bases lay outside the gene matches. The CDR3 sequence is 14 residues long. CDR3 sequence: CASNSGTGYYGYTF. The CDR3, as DNA: TGTGCCAGCAATTCCGGGACAGGTTACTATGGCTACACCTTC.

The rearrangement uses TRBV19 and TRBJ1-5, with D possibly being TRBD1 (6 bases). This CDR3 spans 16 amino acids. CDR1 LNHDA and CDR2 SQIVND come from the germline V gene (reference sequence). Trimming pared 9 bases from V and 3 bases from J, leaving 21 bases between. The CDR3 is CASRMRPGENNQPQHF. In DNA form, the CDR3 reads TGTGCCAGCAGGATGCGGCCAGGGGAGAACAATCAGCCCCAGCATTTT. The entire variable domain, with the rest obtained from reference TRBV19 and TRBJ1-5, is as follows: DGGITQSPKYLFRKEGQNVTLSCEQNLNHDAMYWYRQDPGQGLRLIYYSQIVNDFQKGDIAEGYSVSREKKESFPLTVTSAQKNPTAFYLCASRMRPGENNQPQHFGDGTRLSIL.

The chain carries TRBV9 and TRBJ2-6; maybe TRBD1 (6 bases). Germline values: CDR1 SGDLS, CDR2 YYNGEE. CDR3 length equals 15 residues. V dropped 0 bases and J dropped 4 bases, with 8 bases sitting between them. The CDR3: CASSVGQGGANVLTF. CDR3 in DNA: TGTGCCAGCAGCGTAGGTCAGGGGGGGGCCAACGTCCTGACTTTC.

This clonotype came up many times. The chain employs TRBV7-8 and TRBJ1-2; weak D call: TRBD1 (5 bases). Trimming removed 5 bases from V and 4 bases from J, with 11 bases in between. Germline assignment: CDR1 SGHVS and CDR2 FQNEAQ. The CDR3 loop spans 13 amino acids. This chain's CDR3 is CASSPQDFYGYTF. CDR3 bases: TGTGCCAGCAGCCCACAGGACTTCTATGGCTACACCTTC.

Comment on this clonotype: A read error may produce the germline difference seen at one junction end. The chain links TRBV19 to TRBJ1-5; D gene ambiguous. The germline CDR1 and CDR2 sequences are LNHDA and SQIVND (reference sequence). This CDR3 has 14 residues. Here the CDR3 DNA reads TGTGCCGGTAGCCGTTCATCGGACCCTCAGCCCCAGCATTTT. This encodes CAGSRSSDPQPQHF.